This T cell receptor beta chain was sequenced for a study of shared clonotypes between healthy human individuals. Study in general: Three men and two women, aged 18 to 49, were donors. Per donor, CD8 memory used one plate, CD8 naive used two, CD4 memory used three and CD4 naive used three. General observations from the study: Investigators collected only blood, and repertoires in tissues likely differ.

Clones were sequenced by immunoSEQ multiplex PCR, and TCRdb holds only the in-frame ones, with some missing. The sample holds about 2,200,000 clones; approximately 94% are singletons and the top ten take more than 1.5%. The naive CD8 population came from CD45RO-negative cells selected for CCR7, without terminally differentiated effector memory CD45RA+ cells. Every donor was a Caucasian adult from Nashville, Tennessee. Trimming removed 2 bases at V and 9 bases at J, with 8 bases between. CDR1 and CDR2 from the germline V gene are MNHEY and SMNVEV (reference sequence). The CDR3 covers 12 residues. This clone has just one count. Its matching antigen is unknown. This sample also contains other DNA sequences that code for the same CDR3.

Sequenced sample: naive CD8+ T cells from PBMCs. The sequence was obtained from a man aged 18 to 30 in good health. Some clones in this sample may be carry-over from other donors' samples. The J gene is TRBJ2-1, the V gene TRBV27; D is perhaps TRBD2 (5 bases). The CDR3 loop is CASSLVAGEQFF. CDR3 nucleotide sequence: TGTGCCAGCAGTTTAGTCGCGGGTGAGCAGTTCTTC.